This record looks at one T cell receptor (beta chain) sequence and its context. In germline, CDR1 is LGHDT, CDR2 YNNKEL (reference sequence). This CDR3 contains 13 residues. The V end lost 5 bases, the J end lost 6 bases, and 10 bases lay between the germline ends. The protocol was immunoSEQ multiplex PCR, while the TCRdb copy is restricted to in-frame clones and leaves out a portion. Seen here are 12,000 to 15,000 clones, about 86% observed once, and the top ten hold 25% to 40%. This sample was taken from a study of blood T cell repertoires in COVID-19. Study overall: Spain, Italy and the United States supplied samples that represented acute and convalescent COVID-19.

The sample comprised peripheral blood. This sequence joins TRBV3-1 (or the pseudogene TRBV3-2) and TRBJ2-2; possible D gene TRBD1, 6 bases. This clonotype was obtained from a human donor in a cohort sampled during active COVID-19. The CDR3 is CASSIQGAGELFF. In DNA, the CDR3 is TGTGCCAGCAGCATACAGGGTGCCGGGGAGCTGTTTTTT.